One and the same sample provided the 2 T cell receptor beta chains below, sequenced in a study of early T cells in non-severe SARS-CoV-2 infection. A single record per CDR3 protein comes from TCRdb applying MiXCR to the 5' RACE reads. In the table there are tens of thousands of distinct CDR3 sequences, over 9.5% of which are singletons. This material consisted of whole blood, taken at baseline. The source is an adult who was a healthcare worker with PCR-confirmed SARS-CoV-2 infection or an uninfected control (not recorded which).

This clonotype was counted ten times or more. The chain has TRBV5-4 and TRBJ1-5, with a tentative D call TRBD1 (5 bases). The length of the CDR3 is 12 residues. V gave up 2 bases and J gave up 9 bases, with 9 bases separating them. Per the germline V gene, CDR1 is SGHNT and CDR2 is YYREEE (reference sequence). CDR3 in amino acids: CASSFERGPQHF. Written as DNA, the CDR3 is TGTGCCAGCAGCTTTGAAAGGGGGCCCCAGCATTTT. The complete variable domain, with remaining parts taken from reference TRBV5-4 and TRBJ1-5, reads ETGVTQSPTHLIKTRGQQVTLRCSSQSGHNTVSWYQQALGQGPQFIFQYYREEENGRGNFPPRFSGLQFPNYSSELNVNALELDDSALYLCASSFERGPQHFGDGTRLSIL.

This clonotype was observed a few times. The V and J genes are TRBV14 and TRBJ1-3; unclear D gene. Germline V gene data show CDR1 as SGHDN and CDR2 as FVKESK. The CDR3 contains 13 residues. Deletions cut 4 bases from V and 1 base from J, with 5 bases between. The CDR3: CASSLQSGNTIYF. CDR3 nucleotide sequence: TGTGCCAGCAGCCTCCAGTCTGGAAACACCATATATTTT.